One sample yielded the 25 T cell receptor beta chains listed below, sequenced in a study of T cells expressing NK-cell markers. TCRdb derives one entry per CDR3 protein from the 5' RACE reads, leaving out DNA. The repertoire shows hundreds of thousands of distinct CDR3 sequences; the top ten hold about 3.6%. Sequencing was performed on blood T cells: a sorted CD56 or NKG2C T cell subset, CD4+ or CD8+ T cells, or bulk PBMC T cells (not recorded which). These receptors came from a man younger than 35 in good health.

The genes are TRBV20-1 and TRBJ2-7; TCRdb picks TRBD1, but there is no DNA to check that call. The CDR3 sequence is 18 residues long. Germline loops: CDR1 DFQATT, CDR2 SNEGSKA (reference sequence). The CDR3: CSASAWGEGRDRANEQYF.

This sequence joins TRBV5-1 and TRBJ2-1; TCRdb indicates TRBD1, and absent DNA this call remains unverified. The CDR3 sequence is 15 residues long. The germline V gene encodes CDR1 SGHRS and CDR2 YFSETQ. CDR3 amino acids: CASSARAVPFNEQFF.

The V and J genes are TRBV2 and TRBJ1-5. There are 13 residues in the CDR3. CDR1 and CDR2 (germline): SNHLY, FYNNEI. This CDR3 reads CASRKGPDQPQHF.

The V gene is TRBV6-1, the J gene TRBJ2-7; the D call from TCRdb, TRBD2, cannot be confirmed without DNA. The germline CDR1 and CDR2 sequences are MNHNS and SASEGT. CDR3 length: 13 amino acids. CDR3 residues: CASRLGGWYEQYF.

The rearrangement links TRBV6-5 to TRBJ2-7; the TCRdb call, TRBD1, lacks DNA for checking. This CDR3 is 17 amino acids long. In germline, CDR1 is MNHEY, CDR2 SVGAGI. The CDR3 here is CASSYGIWQGVSYEQYF.

The chain combines TRBV6-5 with TRBJ1-2. CDR1 is MNHEY and CDR2 is SVGAGI in the germline V gene. This CDR3 contains 11 residues. CDR3 in amino acids: CASRLDNGYTF.

The chain is built from TRBV5-6 and TRBJ2-7; TCRdb designates TRBD2, a call that cannot be tested without DNA. This CDR3 has 15 amino acids. The V gene's germline CDR1 is SGHDT and CDR2 YYEEEE. The CDR3 is CASSLDRALSYEQYF.

This rearrangement joins TRBV18 to TRBJ2-7. This CDR3 has 14 amino acids. Germline CDR1 is KGHSH and CDR2 is LQKENI. CDR3 loop: CASSPLGDSYEQYF.

The V call is TRBV3-1, the J call TRBJ1-6; TCRdb's D call of TRBD1 is untestable without DNA. This CDR3 spans 15 amino acids. Germline assignment: CDR1 LGHDT and CDR2 YNNKEL (reference sequence). The CDR3 is CASSPRTGLASPLHF. Variable domain in full (rest from reference TRBV3-1 and TRBJ1-6): DTAVSQTPKYLVTQMGNDKSIKCEQNLGHDTMYWYKQDSKKFLKIMFSYNNKELIINETVPNRFSPKSPDKAHLNLHINSLELGDSAVYFCASSPRTGLASPLHFGNGTRLTVT.

CDR3 protein: CASSPPGTGSQPQHF. The chain uses TRBV12-3 or TRBV12-4 and TRBJ1-5; TCRdb's assignment of TRBD1 cannot be checked, as there is no DNA. This CDR3 has 15 residues.

The chain uses TRBV12-3 or TRBV12-4 and TRBJ1-5; TCRdb returns TRBD1, unconfirmable since there is no DNA. The CDR3 sequence is 12 residues long. CDR3: CASGGYNQPQHF.

This rearrangement joins TRBV24-1 to TRBJ2-1; TCRdb selects TRBD2, and the lack of DNA leaves this call unchecked. Per the germline V gene, CDR1 is KGHDR and CDR2 is SFDVKD. CDR3 length equals 17 residues. CDR3 region: CATSDLGLAGGANEQFF.

The CDR3: CASSSGTGFTDTQYF. This chain joins TRBV25-1 and TRBJ2-3; TCRdb returns TRBD1, unconfirmable since there is no DNA. This CDR3 region has 15 residues. From germline, CDR1 is MGHDK and CDR2 SYGVNS.

The CDR3 loop is CASSLGQGAFGYTF. This chain connects TRBV5-1 to TRBJ1-2; TCRdb's D call, TRBD1, is unchecked because there is no DNA. Germline V gene lookup returns CDR1 SGHRS and CDR2 YFSETQ. The CDR3 has 14 amino acids.

The chain is built from TRBV6-5 and TRBJ2-7. This CDR3 has 14 residues. CDR1 and CDR2 (germline): MNHEY, SVGAGI. The CDR3 here is CASGNPGSSYEQYF.

The chain carries TRBV6-5 and TRBJ2-1. CDR1 is MNHEY, CDR2 SVGAGI, per germline. The CDR3 has 16 residues. CDR3 region: CASSRAGSVPNNEQFF.

This CDR3 reads CASSYGSSGRARTDTQYF. The chain joins TRBV6-5 to TRBJ2-3; TCRdb returns TRBD2, unconfirmable since there is no DNA. The CDR3 totals 18 residues. The germline CDR1 and CDR2 sequences are MNHEY and SVGAGI.

The V gene is TRBV20-1, the J gene TRBJ1-3; the D gene TCRdb calls, TRBD1, cannot be checked with no DNA. The CDR3 consists of 16 residues. Looked up from germline, CDR1 is DFQATT and CDR2 is SNEGSKA (reference sequence). The chain's CDR3 is CSARVAQGISGNTIYF.

The chain couples TRBV12-3 or TRBV12-4 to TRBJ2-6; TCRdb's D gene call, TRBD2, goes unchecked for lack of DNA. CDR3 length equals 21 residues. CDR3 sequence reads: CASSLERLAGDFRSGANVLTF.

CDR3: CASRKDRAYNEQFF. V usage is TRBV5-1 and J usage is TRBJ2-1; as DNA is missing, the TRBD1 call by TCRdb cannot be tested. Germline V gene data show CDR1 as SGHRS and CDR2 as YFSETQ. CDR3 size: 14 residues.

The chain carries TRBV5-1 and TRBJ2-2; with no DNA, the TCRdb D assignment of TRBD1 cannot be verified. The germline V gene has CDR1 SGHRS and CDR2 YFSETQ. The CDR3 length is 14 residues. CDR3 residues: CASSPGQVPGELFF.

V and J are TRBV20-1 and TRBJ1-3. The germline CDR1 and CDR2 sequences are DFQATT and SNEGSKA (reference sequence). The CDR3 sequence is 14 residues long. The CDR3 spells CSASAYLSGNTIYF.

The chain employs TRBV10-3 and TRBJ2-2; no DNA is available, so the TRBD1 call from TCRdb remains unchecked. This CDR3 spans 19 amino acids. Germline values: CDR1 ENHRY, CDR2 SYGVKD. The chain's CDR3 is CAISAPGDPIFANTGELFF.

CDR3 region: CASSQPDRKNIQYF. The rearrangement joins TRBV4-1 to TRBJ2-4; TCRdb lists TRBD1, though no DNA is available to test this call. This CDR3 has 14 amino acids. Looked up from germline, CDR1 is MGHRA and CDR2 is YSYEKL.

The rearrangement joins TRBV20-1 to TRBJ2-7; checking the TCRdb D call of TRBD1 is not possible without DNA. The CDR3 consists of 14 residues. Germline loops: CDR1 DFQATT, CDR2 SNEGSKA (reference sequence). The CDR3 sequence: CSAPAQGFSYEQYF.